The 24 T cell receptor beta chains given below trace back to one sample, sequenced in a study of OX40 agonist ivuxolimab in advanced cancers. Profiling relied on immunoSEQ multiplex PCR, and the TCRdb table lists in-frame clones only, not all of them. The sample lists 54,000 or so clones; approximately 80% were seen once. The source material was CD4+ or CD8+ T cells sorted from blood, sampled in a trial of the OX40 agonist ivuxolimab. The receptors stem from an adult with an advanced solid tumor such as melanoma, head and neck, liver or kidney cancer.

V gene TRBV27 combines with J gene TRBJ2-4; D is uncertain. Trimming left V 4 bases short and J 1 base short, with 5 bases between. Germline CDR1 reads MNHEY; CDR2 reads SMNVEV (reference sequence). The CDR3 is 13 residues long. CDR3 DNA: TGTGCCAGCAGTTCCGCTGCCAAAAACATTCAGTACTTC. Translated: CASSSAAKNIQYF.

CDR3: CAIRDSGGNYGYTF. CDR3 bases: TGTGCCATCAGAGACAGCGGCGGAAACTATGGCTACACCTTC. The chain employs TRBV10-3 and TRBJ1-2, with D perhaps matching TRBD1 (5 bases). Germline values: CDR1 ENHRY, CDR2 SYGVKD. This CDR3 is built from 14 residues. Trimming removed 6 bases from V and 2 bases from J, with 13 bases in between.

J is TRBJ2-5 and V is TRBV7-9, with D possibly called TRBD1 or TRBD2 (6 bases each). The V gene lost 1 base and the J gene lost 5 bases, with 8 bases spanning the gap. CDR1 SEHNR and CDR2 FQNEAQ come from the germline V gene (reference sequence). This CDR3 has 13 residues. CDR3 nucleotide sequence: TGTGCCAGCAGCTTAGTAGGGGGGGAGACCCAGTACTTC. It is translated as CASSLVGGETQYF.

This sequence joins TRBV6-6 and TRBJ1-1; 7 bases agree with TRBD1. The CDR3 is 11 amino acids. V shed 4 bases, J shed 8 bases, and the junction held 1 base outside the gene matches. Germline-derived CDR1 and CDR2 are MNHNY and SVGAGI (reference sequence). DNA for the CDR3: TGTGCCAGCAGTTGGGACAGCGAAGCTTTCTTT. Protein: CASSWDSEAFF.

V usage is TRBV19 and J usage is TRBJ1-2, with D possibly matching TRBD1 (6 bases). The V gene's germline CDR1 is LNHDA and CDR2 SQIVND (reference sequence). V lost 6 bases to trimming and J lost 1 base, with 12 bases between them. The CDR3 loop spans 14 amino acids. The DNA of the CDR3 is TGTGCCAGTAGATGGGGGCGAATTAACTATGGCTACACCTTC. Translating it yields CASRWGRINYGYTF.

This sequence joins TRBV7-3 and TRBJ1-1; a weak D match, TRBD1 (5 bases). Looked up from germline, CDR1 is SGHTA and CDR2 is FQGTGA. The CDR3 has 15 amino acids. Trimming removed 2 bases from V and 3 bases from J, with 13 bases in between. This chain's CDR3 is CASSLGQGGYTEAFF. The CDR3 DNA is TGTGCCAGCAGCTTAGGGCAGGGAGGGTACACTGAAGCTTTCTTT.

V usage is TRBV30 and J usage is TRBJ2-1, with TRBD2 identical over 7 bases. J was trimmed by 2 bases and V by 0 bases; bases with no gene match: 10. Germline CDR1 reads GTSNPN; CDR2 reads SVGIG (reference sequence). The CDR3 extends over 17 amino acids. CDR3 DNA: TGTGCCTGGAGTGTATTGATTGCGGGAGAACCCTACAATGAGCAGTTCTTC. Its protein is CAWSVLIAGEPYNEQFF.

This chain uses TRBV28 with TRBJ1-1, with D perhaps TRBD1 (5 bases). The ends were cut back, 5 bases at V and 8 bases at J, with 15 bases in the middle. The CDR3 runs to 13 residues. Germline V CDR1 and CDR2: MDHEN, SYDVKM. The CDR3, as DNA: TGTGCCAGCAGTCTCCTCCCGACAGCGGAAGCTTTCTTT. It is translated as CASSLLPTAEAFF.

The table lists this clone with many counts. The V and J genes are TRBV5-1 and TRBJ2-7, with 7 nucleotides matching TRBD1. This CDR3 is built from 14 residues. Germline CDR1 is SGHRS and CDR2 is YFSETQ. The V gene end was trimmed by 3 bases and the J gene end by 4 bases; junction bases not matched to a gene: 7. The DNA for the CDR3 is TGCGCCAGCAGCTACCGACAGGGAGATTACGAGCAGTACTTC. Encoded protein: CASSYRQGDYEQYF. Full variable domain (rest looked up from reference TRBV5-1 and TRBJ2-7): KAGVTQTPRYLIKTRGQQVTLSCSPISGHRSVSWYQQTPGQGLQFLFEYFSETQRNKGNFPGRFSGRQFSNSRSEMNVSTLELGDSALYLCASSYRQGDYEQYFGPGTRLTVT.

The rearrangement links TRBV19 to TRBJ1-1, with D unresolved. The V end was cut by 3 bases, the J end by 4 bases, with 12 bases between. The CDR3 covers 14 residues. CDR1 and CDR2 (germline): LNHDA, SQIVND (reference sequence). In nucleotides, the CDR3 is TGTGCCAGTAGTATCCCGCTCCCGGGCACTGAAGCTTTCTTT. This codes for CASSIPLPGTEAFF. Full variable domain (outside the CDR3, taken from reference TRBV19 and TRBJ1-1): DGGITQSPKYLFRKEGQNVTLSCEQNLNHDAMYWYRQDPGQGLRLIYYSQIVNDFQKGDIAEGYSVSREKKESFPLTVTSAQKNPTAFYLCASSIPLPGTEAFFGQGTRLTVV.

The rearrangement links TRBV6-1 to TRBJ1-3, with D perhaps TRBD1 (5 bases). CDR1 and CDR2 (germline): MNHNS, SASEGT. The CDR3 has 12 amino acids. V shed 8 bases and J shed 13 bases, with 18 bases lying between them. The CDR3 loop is CASSRADQGIYF. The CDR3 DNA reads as TGTGCCAGCTCCCGGGCGGACCAGGGAATATATTTT.

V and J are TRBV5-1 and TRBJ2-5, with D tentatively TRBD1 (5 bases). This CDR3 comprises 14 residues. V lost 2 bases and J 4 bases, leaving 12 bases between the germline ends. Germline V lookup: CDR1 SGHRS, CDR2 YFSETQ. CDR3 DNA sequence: TGCGCCAGCAGCTTCATGGGGCTCGGAGAGACCCAGTACTTC. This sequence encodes CASSFMGLGETQYF.

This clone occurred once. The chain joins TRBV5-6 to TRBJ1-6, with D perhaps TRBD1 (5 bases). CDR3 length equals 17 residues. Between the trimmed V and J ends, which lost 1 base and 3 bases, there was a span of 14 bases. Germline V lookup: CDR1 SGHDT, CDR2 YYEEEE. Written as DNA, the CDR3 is TGTGCCAGCAGCTTGTATAGGGGACCAGGCTATAATTCACCCCTCCACTTT. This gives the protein CASSLYRGPGYNSPLHF.

CDR3 bases: TGTGCCAGCAGCTTAGGTCTAGCAGTCTACGAGCAGTACTTC. This codes for CASSLGLAVYEQYF. V is TRBV7-9 and J is TRBJ2-7; D may be TRBD2 (5 bases). This CDR3 spans 14 amino acids. Germline V CDR1 and CDR2: SEHNR, FQNEAQ (reference sequence). V lost 1 base to trimming and J lost 3 bases, with 10 bases between them.

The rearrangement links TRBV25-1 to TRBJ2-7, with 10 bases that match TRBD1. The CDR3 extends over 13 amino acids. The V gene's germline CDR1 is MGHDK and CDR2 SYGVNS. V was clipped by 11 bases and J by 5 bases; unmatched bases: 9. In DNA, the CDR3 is TGTGCCCGCCTTGGGACAGGGGATGACGAGCAGTACTTC. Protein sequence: CARLGTGDDEQYF.

CDR3 sequence (DNA): TGTGCCAGCAGCCTCGTTTTACAACTGAGTACGCAGTATTTT. This gives the protein CASSLVLQLSTQYF. The chain is built from TRBV11-2 and TRBJ2-3; D unclear. The CDR3 contains 14 residues. V lost 5 bases and J 8 bases, leaving 17 bases between the germline ends. Germline CDR1 is SGHAT and CDR2 is FQNNGV.

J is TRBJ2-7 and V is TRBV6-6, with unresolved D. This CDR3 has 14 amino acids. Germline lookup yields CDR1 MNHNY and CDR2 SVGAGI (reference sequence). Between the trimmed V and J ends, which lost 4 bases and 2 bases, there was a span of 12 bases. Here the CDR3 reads CASSSRRTTYEQYF. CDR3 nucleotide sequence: TGTGCCAGCAGTTCCCGACGGACCACCTACGAGCAGTACTTC.

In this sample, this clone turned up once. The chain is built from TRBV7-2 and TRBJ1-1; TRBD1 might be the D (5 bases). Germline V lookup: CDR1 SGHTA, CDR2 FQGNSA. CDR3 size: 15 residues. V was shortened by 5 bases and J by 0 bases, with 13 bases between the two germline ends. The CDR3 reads CASSPRGRMNTEAFF. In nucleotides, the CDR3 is TGTGCCAGCAGCCCCCGGGGACGGATGAACACTGAAGCTTTCTTT.

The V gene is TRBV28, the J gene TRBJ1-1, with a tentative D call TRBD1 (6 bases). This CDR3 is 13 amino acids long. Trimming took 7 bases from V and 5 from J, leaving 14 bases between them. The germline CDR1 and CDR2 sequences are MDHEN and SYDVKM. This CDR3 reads CASNQGGRTEAFF. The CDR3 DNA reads TGTGCCAGCAACCAAGGGGGTAGGACTGAAGCTTTCTTT. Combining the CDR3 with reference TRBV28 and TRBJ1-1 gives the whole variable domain DVKVTQSSRYLVKRTGEKVFLECVQDMDHENMFWYRQDPGLGLRLIYFSYDVKMKEKGDIPEGYSVSREKKERFSLILESASTNQTSMYLCASNQGGRTEAFFGQGTRLTVV.

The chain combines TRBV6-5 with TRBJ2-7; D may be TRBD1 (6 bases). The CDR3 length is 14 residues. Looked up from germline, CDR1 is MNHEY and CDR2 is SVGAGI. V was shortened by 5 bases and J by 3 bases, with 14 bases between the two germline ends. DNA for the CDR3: TGTGCCAGCAGTGCAACCTACAGGGACTACGAGCAGTACTTC. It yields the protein CASSATYRDYEQYF.

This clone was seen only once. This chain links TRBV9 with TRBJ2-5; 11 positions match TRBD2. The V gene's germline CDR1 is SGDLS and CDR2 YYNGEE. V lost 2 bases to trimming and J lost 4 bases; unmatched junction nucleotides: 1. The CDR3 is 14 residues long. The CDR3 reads CASSVGLAGETQYF. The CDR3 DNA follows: TGTGCCAGCAGCGTCGGACTAGCGGGAGAGACCCAGTACTTC.

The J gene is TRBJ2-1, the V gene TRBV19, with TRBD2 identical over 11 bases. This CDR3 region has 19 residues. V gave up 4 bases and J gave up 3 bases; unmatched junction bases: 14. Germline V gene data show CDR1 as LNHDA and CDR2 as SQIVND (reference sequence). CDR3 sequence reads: CASSSTRTSGRTIYNEQFF. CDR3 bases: TGTGCCAGTAGTAGTACCCGGACTAGCGGGCGTACGATCTACAATGAGCAGTTCTTC. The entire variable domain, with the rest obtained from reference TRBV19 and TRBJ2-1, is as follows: DGGITQSPKYLFRKEGQNVTLSCEQNLNHDAMYWYRQDPGQGLRLIYYSQIVNDFQKGDIAEGYSVSREKKESFPLTVTSAQKNPTAFYLCASSSTRTSGRTIYNEQFFGPGTRLTVL.

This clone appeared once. Here the CDR3 DNA reads TGTGCCAGCAGTGAAGGGGACAGTTCCTACGAGCAGTACTTC. Protein: CASSEGDSSYEQYF. The V gene is TRBV2, the J gene TRBJ2-7; 7 nucleotides match TRBD1. The CDR3 is made up of 14 amino acids. J gave up 1 base and V 1 base, and 1 base lay outside the gene matches. Germline V gene data show CDR1 as SNHLY and CDR2 as FYNNEI.

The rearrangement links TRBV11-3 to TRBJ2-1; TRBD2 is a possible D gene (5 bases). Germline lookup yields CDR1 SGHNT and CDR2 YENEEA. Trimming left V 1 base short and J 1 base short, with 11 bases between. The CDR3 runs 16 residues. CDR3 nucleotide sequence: TGTGCCAGCAGCTTAGGGGCGGGTCTTTCCTACAATGAGCAGTTCTTC. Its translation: CASSLGAGLSYNEQFF. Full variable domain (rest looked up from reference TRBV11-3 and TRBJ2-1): EAGVVQSPRYKIIEKKQPVAFWCNPISGHNTLYWYLQNLGQGPELLIRYENEEAVDDSQLPKDRFSAERLKGVDSTLKIQPAELGDSAVYLCASSLGAGLSYNEQFFGPGTRLTVL.